These 15 T cell receptor beta chains were all obtained from the same sample, sequenced in a study of CD8+CD57+ T cells in acquired aplastic anemia. TCR beta VDJ combinations and CDR3 sequences were profiled from genomic DNA. TCRdb reanalysed the reads using MiXCR and keeps one entry per CDR3 protein. The repertoire holds 400,000 to 450,000 distinct CDR3 sequences, roughly 64% seen once, with 4% in the top ten. Sequences were obtained from sorted CD4+, CD8+, or CD8+CD57+ T cells (not recorded which) from PBMCs. The receptors shown here come from a human donor in good health, serving as a control.

This sequence joins TRBV7-9 and TRBJ2-5; 7 bases align to TRBD2. The V and J ends lost 5 bases and 13 bases, in that order; junction bases with no gene match: 19. The CDR3 runs to 15 residues. The germline V gene has CDR1 SEHNR and CDR2 FQNEAQ (reference sequence). Here the CDR3 reads CASSPGGERHSTSYF. Here the CDR3 DNA reads TGTGCCAGCAGCCCGGGAGGAGAGAGACACAGTACTTCGTACTTC.

This clonotype was seen only a few times. The chain carries TRBV10-1 and TRBJ2-7; 7 bases are shared with TRBD1. CDR3 length: 16 amino acids. Trimming cost V 8 bases and J 1 base; bases outside gene matches: 14. Germline CDR1 and CDR2: WNHNN and SYGVQD (reference sequence). The CDR3 reads CASSLIGQARSYEQYF. The DNA for the CDR3 is TGCGCCAGCTCTCTAATTGGACAGGCCCGATCCTACGAGCAGTACTTC.

This clonotype was seen many times. The rearrangement links TRBV10-3 to TRBJ2-5; 7 bases are shared with TRBD1. Germline V CDR1 and CDR2: ENHRY, SYGVKD. CDR3 length: 12 residues. V was clipped by 6 bases and J by 2 bases; unmatched bases: 0. CDR3 nucleotides: TGTGCCATCAGGGGACAGCAAGAGACCCAGTACTTC. Translation: CAIRGQQETQYF.

V gene TRBV2 combines with J gene TRBJ1-1, with 8 bases matching TRBD1. The length of the CDR3 is 15 residues. Germline values: CDR1 SNHLY, CDR2 FYNNEI. V shed 7 bases and J 2 bases; nucleotides not matched to a gene: 9. The CDR3 region is CASKGQGAENTEAFF. The CDR3 DNA reads as TGTGCCAGCAAGGGGCAGGGGGCAGAAAACACTGAAGCTTTCTTT. Drawing the rest from reference TRBV2 and TRBJ1-1, the complete variable domain is EPEVTQTPSHQVTQMGQEVILRCVPISNHLYFYWYRQILGQKVEFLVSFYNNEISEKSEIFDDQFSVERPDGSNFTLKIRSTKLEDSAMYFCASKGQGAENTEAFFGQGTRLTVV.

A single count supports this clonotype. One end of the junction varies from germline; a read error may be responsible. The chain couples TRBV7-9 to TRBJ2-7, with D possibly called TRBD1 or TRBD2 (5 bases each). The CDR3 extends over 13 amino acids. Germline lookup yields CDR1 SEHNR and CDR2 FQNEAQ (reference sequence). CDR3 sequence reads: CASKGDGTYEKSF. The CDR3 coding sequence is TGTGCCAGCAAAGGGGACGGTACCTACGAGAAGTCCTTC.

A remark on this clonotype: At one end the junction does not follow the germline gene, possibly because of a read error. The rearrangement joins TRBV25-1 to TRBJ1-6; D is ambiguous. The CDR3 consists of 15 residues. The germline CDR1 and CDR2 sequences are MGHDK and SYGVNS. This CDR3 is CASSDSPTYNSHLHF. The CDR3 DNA reads TGTGCCAGCAGTGACAGTCCCACCTATAATTCACACCTCCACTTC.

Notes on this clonotype: The missing conserved phenylalanine or tryptophan at the end of this CDR3 makes a read error likely. J is TRBJ2-4 and V is TRBV10-3; D ambiguous. V lost 8 bases and J 6 bases, leaving 11 bases between the germline ends. CDR1 ENHRY and CDR2 SYGVKD come from the germline V gene. The CDR3 sequence is 12 residues long. The CDR3 sequence: CAIGAGLNIQYY. In nucleotides, the CDR3 is TGTGCCATCGGTGCCGGTTTAAACATTCAGTACTAC.

The chain recombines TRBV20-1 with TRBJ1-1; D gene unclear. The V gene's germline CDR1 is DFQATT and CDR2 SNEGSKA (reference sequence). This CDR3 contains 9 residues. CDR3 sequence reads: CSAANAAFF. CDR3 in DNA: TGCAGCGCTGCCAACGCGGCTTTCTTT.

The V call is TRBV25-1, the J call TRBJ1-1; 10 positions agree with TRBD1. The V and J ends lost 7 bases and 5 bases, in that order; junction bases with no gene match: 7. CDR1 and CDR2 from the germline V gene are MGHDK and SYGVNS. The CDR3 consists of 14 residues. Here the CDR3 DNA reads TGTGCCAGCACCGAGGGACAGGGGAGGACTGAAGCTTTCTTT. Its protein is CASTEGQGRTEAFF.

With respect to this clonotype: Without the conserved terminal phenylalanine or tryptophan, this CDR3 likely stems from a read error. The DNA is left out, because the CDR3 cannot be placed on it with certainty; the CDR3 is given as TCRdb lists it. The chain has TRBV7-3 and TRBJ1-1; the table's TRBD1 call for D was not verified on the DNA. The CDR3 is 13 amino acids in total, end residues counted. Germline V gene sequence: CDR1 SGHTA, CDR2 FQGTGA. CDR3 amino acids: CASSLCTRGEASQ.

With respect to this clonotype: Mismatch with germline at one junction end may stem from a read error. This rearrangement joins TRBV11-1 to TRBJ1-4; weak D call: TRBD1 (5 bases). CDR1 SGHAT and CDR2 FQDESV come from the germline V gene (reference sequence). The CDR3 totals 15 residues. For the CDR3, the DNA is TGCGCCAGCAGCCAGGATGGGGGGACGGAGGAAAAACTGTTTTTT. It encodes CASSQDGGTEEKLFF.

This clonotype was recorded at least ten times. V gene TRBV19 combines with J gene TRBJ1-1, with 7 bases identical to TRBD1. Losses at the gene ends were 8 bases for V and 1 base for J; bases not matched to a gene: 13. This CDR3 comprises 16 residues. CDR1 is LNHDA, CDR2 SQIVND, per germline (reference sequence). The CDR3 sequence: CASAPPGHRGNTEAFF. As DNA, the CDR3 is TGTGCCAGTGCTCCCCCCGGGCACAGGGGGAACACTGAAGCTTTCTTT.

A word on this clonotype: An end of the junction differs from the germline gene, which may be a read error. The chain couples TRBV19 to TRBJ1-4, with 9 bases aligning to TRBD1. CDR1 LNHDA and CDR2 SQIVND come from the germline V gene (reference sequence). CDR3 size: 15 residues. CDR3 sequence: CASSDRTGENENLFF. The CDR3, as DNA: TGTGCCAGTAGTGACAGGACAGGGGAGAATGAAAACCTGTTTTTT.

In the case of this clonotype: One end of the junction varies from germline; a read error may be responsible. The chain has TRBV5-1 and TRBJ1-2; the D gene is possibly TRBD1 (5 bases). In germline, CDR1 is SGHRS, CDR2 YFSETQ. The CDR3 spans 14 residues. CDR3 sequence: CASSRRGASYGYTF. The CDR3 coding sequence is TGTGCCAGCAGCAGGAGAGGGGCAAGCTATGGCTACACCTTC. Variable domain in full (rest from reference TRBV5-1 and TRBJ1-2): KAGVTQTPRYLIKTRGQQVTLSCSPISGHRSVSWYQQTPGQGLQFLFEYFSETQRNKGNFPGRFSGRQFSNSRSEMNVSTLELGDSALYLCASSRRGASYGYTFGSGTRLTVV.

On this clonotype: This CDR3 is missing its conserved last phenylalanine or tryptophan, likely due to a read error. The DNA is omitted, as the CDR3 cannot be located on it reliably, and the CDR3 follows TCRdb's listing. The chain joins TRBV2 to TRBJ2-1; the table's D call, TRBD1, has no DNA check behind it. Both ends counted, the CDR3 spans 14 residues. Germline V gives CDR1 SNHLY, CDR2 FYNNEI. The CDR3 sequence: CASSPGESYKEQFC.